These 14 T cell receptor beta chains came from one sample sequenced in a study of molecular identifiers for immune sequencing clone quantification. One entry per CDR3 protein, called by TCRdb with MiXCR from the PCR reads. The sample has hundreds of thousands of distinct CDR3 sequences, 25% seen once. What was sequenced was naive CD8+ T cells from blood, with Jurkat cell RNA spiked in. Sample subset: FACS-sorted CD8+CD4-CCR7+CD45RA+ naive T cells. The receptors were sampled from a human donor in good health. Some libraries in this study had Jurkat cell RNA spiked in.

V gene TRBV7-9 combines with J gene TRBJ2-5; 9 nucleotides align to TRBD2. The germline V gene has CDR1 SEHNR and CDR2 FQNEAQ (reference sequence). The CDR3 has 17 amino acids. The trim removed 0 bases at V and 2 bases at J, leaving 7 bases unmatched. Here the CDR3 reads CASSLAWEREVQETQYF. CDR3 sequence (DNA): TGTGCCAGCAGCTTAGCGTGGGAGCGGGAGGTACAAGAGACCCAGTACTTC. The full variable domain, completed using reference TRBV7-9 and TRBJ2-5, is DTGVSQNPRHKITKRGQNVTFRCDPISEHNRLYWYRQTLGQGPEFLTYFQNEAQLEKSRLLSDRFSAERPKGSFSTLEIQRTEQGDSAMYLCASSLAWEREVQETQYFGPGTRLLVL.

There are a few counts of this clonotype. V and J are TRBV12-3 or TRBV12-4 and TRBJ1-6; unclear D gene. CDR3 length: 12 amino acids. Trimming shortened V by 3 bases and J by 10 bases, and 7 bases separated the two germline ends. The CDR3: CASSLGSSPLHF. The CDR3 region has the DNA TGTGCCAGCAGTTTGGGGTCCTCACCCCTCCACTTT.

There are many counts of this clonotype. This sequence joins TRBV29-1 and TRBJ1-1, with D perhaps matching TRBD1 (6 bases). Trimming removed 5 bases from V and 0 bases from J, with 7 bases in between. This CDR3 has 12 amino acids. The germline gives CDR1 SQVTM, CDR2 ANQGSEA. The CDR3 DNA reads TGCAGCGTTACAGGGATGAACACTGAAGCTTTCTTT. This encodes CSVTGMNTEAFF.

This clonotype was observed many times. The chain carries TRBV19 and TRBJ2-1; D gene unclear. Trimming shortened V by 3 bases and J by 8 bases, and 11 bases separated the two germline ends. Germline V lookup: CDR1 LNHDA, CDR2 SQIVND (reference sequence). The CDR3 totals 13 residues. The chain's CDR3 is CASSIFSPDEQFF. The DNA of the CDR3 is TGTGCCAGTAGTATTTTCAGTCCGGATGAGCAGTTCTTC.

The DNA for the CDR3 is TGTGCCAGCAGCTCCGCCGGACAGGGCTACGAGCAGTACTTC. Its translation: CASSSAGQGYEQYF. The chain combines TRBV7-9 with TRBJ2-7; 8 bases fit TRBD1. V was clipped by 4 bases and J by 3 bases; unmatched bases: 5. The CDR3 spans 14 residues. Per the germline V gene, CDR1 is SEHNR and CDR2 is FQNEAQ (reference sequence).

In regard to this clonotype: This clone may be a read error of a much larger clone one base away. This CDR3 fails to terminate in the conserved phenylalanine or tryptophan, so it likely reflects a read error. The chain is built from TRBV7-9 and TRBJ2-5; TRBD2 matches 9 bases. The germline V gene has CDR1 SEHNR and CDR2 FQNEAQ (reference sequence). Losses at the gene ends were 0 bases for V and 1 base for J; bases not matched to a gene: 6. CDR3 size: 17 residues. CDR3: CASSLALAGGLQETQYL. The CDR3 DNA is TGTGCCAGCAGCTTAGCGTTGGCGGGAGGGCTCCAAGAGACCCAGTACTTG.

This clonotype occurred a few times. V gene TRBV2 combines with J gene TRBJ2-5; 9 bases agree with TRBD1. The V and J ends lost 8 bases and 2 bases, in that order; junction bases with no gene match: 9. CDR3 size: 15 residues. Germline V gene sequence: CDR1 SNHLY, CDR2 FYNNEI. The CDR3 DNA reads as TGTGCCAGCTATGAGTGGACAGGGGATCAAGAGACCCAGTACTTC. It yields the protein CASYEWTGDQETQYF.

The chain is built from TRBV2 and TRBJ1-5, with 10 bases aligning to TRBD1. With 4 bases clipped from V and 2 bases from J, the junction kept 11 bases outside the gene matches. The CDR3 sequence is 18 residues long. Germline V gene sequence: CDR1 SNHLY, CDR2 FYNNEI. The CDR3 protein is CASSGSRTGGSGNQPQHF. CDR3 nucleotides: TGTGCCAGCAGTGGGTCCAGGACAGGGGGGAGTGGCAATCAGCCCCAGCATTTT. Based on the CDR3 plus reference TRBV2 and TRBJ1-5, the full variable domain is EPEVTQTPSHQVTQMGQEVILRCVPISNHLYFYWYRQILGQKVEFLVSFYNNEISEKSEIFDDQFSVERPDGSNFTLKIRSTKLEDSAMYFCASSGSRTGGSGNQPQHFGDGTRLSIL.

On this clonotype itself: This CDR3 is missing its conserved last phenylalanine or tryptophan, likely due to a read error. The chain's CDR3 is CASSPERGAPSTDTQYL. The CDR3 DNA reads TGTGCCAGCAGCCCGGAGCGGGGGGCCCCTAGCACAGATACGCAGTATCTT. This chain connects TRBV9 to TRBJ2-3, with 9 bases identical to TRBD2. The germline CDR1 and CDR2 sequences are SGDLS and YYNGEE. V gave up 4 bases and J gave up 0 bases; unmatched junction bases: 9. CDR3 length: 17 amino acids.

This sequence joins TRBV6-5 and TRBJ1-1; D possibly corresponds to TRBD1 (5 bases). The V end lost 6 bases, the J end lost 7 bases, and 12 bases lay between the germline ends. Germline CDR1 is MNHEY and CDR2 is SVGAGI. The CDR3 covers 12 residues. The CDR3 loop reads CASSRDDSEAFF. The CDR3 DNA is TGTGCCAGCAGCCGAGACGACAGTGAAGCTTTCTTT.

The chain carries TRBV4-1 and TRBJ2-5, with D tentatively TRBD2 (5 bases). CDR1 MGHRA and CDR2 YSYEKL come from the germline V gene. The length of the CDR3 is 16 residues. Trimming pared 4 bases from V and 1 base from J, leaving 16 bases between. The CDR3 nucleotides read TGCGCCAGCAGCCCCCGGTTTAGCGCGGGCCAAGAGACCCAGTACTTC. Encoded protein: CASSPRFSAGQETQYF.

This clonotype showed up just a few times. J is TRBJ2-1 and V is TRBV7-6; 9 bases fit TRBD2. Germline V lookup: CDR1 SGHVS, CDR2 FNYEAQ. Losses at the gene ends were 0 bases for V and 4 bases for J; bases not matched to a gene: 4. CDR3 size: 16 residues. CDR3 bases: TGTGCCAGCAGCTTAGCTCGACTAGCGGATTACAATGAGCAGTTCTTC. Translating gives CASSLARLADYNEQFF.

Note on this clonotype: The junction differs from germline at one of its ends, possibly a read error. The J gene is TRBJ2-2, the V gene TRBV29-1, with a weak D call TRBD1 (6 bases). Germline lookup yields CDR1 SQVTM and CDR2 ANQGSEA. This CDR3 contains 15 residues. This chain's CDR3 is CSVVDSRTNAGELFF. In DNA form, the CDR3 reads TGCAGCGTTGTGGACAGCCGAACGAACGCCGGGGAGCTGTTTTTT.

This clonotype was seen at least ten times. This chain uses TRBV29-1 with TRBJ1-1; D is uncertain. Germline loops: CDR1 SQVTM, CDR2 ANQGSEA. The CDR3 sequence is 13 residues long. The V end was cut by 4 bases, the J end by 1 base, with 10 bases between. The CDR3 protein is CSVAIPRNTEAFF. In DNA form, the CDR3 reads TGCAGCGTTGCGATTCCGAGGAACACTGAAGCTTTCTTT.